The present entry profiles one T cell receptor (beta chain) with its context. The germline V gene has CDR1 SGHRS and CDR2 YFSETQ. V lost 2 bases and J 0 bases, leaving 11 bases between the germline ends. CDR3 size: 16 residues. Treatment defined: randomized to nivolumab then ipilimumab (arm A) or the reverse (arm B). No patient had prior DNA-damaging chemotherapy. These data originate in a study of sequential checkpoint blockade in melanoma. The overall study: First-line arms were nivolumab then ipilimumab, or the reverse, randomized 1:1.

Using immunoSEQ multiplex PCR, the repertoire was profiled, and TCRdb retains in-frame clones only, with some absent. Of tens of thousands of clones listed, approximately 91% are singletons. V usage is TRBV5-1 and J usage is TRBJ1-4; a weak D match, TRBD1 (6 bases). The receptor comes from a human donor with melanoma. The source was CD8+ T cells sorted from blood (inferred from file names), collected from a patient given nivolumab and ipilimumab in sequence. The CDR3 nucleotides read TGCGCCAGCAGCTTCTACAGGGACGCAACTAATGAAAAACTGTTTTTT. Its translation is CASSFYRDATNEKLFF.